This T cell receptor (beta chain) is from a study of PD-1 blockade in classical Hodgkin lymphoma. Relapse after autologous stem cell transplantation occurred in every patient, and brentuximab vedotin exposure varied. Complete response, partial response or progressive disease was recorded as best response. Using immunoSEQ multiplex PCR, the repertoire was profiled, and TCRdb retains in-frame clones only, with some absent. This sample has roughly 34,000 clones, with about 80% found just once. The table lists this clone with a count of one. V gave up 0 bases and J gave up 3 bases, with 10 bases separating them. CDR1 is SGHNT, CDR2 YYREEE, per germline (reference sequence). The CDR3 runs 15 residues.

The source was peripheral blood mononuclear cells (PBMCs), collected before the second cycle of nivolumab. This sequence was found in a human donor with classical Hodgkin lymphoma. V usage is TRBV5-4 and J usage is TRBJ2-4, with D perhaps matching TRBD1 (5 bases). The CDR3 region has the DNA TGTGCCAGCAGCTTGGTAGGGGTTGACAAAAACATTCAGTACTTC. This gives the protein CASSLVGVDKNIQYF.